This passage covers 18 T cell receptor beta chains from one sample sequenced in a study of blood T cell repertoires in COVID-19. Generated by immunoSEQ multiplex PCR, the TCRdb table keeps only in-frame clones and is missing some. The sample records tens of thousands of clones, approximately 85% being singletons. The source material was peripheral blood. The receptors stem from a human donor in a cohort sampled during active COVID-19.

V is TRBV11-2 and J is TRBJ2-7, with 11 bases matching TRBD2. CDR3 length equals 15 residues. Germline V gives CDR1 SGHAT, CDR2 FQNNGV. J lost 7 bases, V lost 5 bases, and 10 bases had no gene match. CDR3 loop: CASSPLTSGTGEQYF. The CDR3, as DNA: TGTGCCAGCAGCCCGTTGACTAGCGGGACGGGAGAGCAGTACTTC.

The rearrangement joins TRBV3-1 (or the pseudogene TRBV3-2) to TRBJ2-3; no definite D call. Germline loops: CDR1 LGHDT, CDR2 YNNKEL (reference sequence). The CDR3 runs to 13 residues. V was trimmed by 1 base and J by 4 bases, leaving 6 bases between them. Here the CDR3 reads CASSQGRADTQYF. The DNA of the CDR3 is TGTGCCAGCAGCCAAGGTCGAGCAGATACGCAGTATTTT.

This CDR3 is CASSFAGGGYTF. The DNA of the CDR3 is TGTGCCAGTAGTTTCGCGGGTGGTGGCTACACCTTC. This chain uses TRBV19 with TRBJ1-2; no clear D gene. Trimming stripped 5 bases from V and 7 bases from J, with 11 bases between. The CDR3 is made up of 12 amino acids. Per the germline V gene, CDR1 is LNHDA and CDR2 is SQIVND (reference sequence).

The CDR3 DNA sequence: TGTGCCAGCAGTTCAGGGCCCTACGAGCAGTACTTC. Its translation is CASSSGPYEQYF. V usage is TRBV25-1 and J usage is TRBJ2-7; TRBD1 might be the D (5 bases). The CDR3 is 12 residues long. V lost 5 bases and J 2 bases, leaving 7 bases between the germline ends. Per germline, CDR1 MGHDK and CDR2 SYGVNS.

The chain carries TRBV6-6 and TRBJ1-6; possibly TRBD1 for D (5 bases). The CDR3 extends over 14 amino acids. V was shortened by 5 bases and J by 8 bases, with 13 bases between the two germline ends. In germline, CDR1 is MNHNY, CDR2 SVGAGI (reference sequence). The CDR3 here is CASSRSGSDSPLHF. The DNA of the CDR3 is TGTGCCAGCAGTCGTTCAGGGTCTGATTCACCCCTCCACTTT.

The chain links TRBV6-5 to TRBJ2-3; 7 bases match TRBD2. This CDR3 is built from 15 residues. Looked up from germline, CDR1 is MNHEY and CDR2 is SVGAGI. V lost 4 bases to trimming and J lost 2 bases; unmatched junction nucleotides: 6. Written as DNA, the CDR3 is TGTGCCAGCAGTTCCCGCGGGGGATACACAGATACGCAGTATTTT. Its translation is CASSSRGGYTDTQYF.

The CDR3 region is CASSYGLWLKGVEQYF. CDR3 nucleotide sequence: TGTGCCAGCAGTTACGGTCTTTGGCTGAAGGGGGTAGAGCAGTACTTC. V is TRBV6-2 or TRBV6-3 and J is TRBJ2-7; D perhaps matches TRBD1 (6 bases). The V and J ends lost 2 bases and 7 bases respectively, with 21 bases between them. There are 16 residues in the CDR3. Germline assignment: CDR1 MNHEY and CDR2 SVGEGT.

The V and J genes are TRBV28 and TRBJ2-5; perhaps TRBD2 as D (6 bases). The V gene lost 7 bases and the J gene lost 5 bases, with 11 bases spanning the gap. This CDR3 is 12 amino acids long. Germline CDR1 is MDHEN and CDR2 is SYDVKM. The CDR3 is CASMGGSETQYF. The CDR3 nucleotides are TGTGCCAGCATGGGGGGAAGCGAGACCCAGTACTTC. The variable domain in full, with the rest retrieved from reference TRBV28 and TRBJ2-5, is DVKVTQSSRYLVKRTGEKVFLECVQDMDHENMFWYRQDPGLGLRLIYFSYDVKMKEKGDIPEGYSVSREKKERFSLILESASTNQTSMYLCASMGGSETQYFGPGTRLLVL.

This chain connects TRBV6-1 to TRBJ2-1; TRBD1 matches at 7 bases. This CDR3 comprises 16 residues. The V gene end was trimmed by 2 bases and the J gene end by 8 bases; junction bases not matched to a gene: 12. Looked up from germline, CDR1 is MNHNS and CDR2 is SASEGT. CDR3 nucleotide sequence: TGTGCCAGCAGTGAACTAGTGGCAGGGGGTCGGGATGAGCAGTTCTTC. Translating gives CASSELVAGGRDEQFF.

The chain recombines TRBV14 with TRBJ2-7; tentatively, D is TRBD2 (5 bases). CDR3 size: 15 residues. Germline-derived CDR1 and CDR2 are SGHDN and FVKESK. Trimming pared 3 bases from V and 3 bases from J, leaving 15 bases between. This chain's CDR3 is CASSHVGGTDYEQYF. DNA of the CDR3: TGTGCCAGCAGCCACGTCGGAGGCACAGACTACGAGCAGTACTTC. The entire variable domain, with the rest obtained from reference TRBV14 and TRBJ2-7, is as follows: EAGVTQFPSHSVIEKGQTVTLRCDPISGHDNLYWYRRVMGKEIKFLLHFVKESKQDESGMPNNRFLAERTGGTYSTLKVQPAELEDSGVYFCASSHVGGTDYEQYFGPGTRLTVT.

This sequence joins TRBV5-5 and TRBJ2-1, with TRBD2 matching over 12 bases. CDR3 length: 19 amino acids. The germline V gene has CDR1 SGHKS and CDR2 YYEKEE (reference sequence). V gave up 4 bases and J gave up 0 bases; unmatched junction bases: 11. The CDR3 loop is CASSPSGLAGMSSYNEQFF. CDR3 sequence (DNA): TGTGCCAGCAGCCCCTCGGGACTAGCGGGCATGAGCTCCTACAATGAGCAGTTCTTC.

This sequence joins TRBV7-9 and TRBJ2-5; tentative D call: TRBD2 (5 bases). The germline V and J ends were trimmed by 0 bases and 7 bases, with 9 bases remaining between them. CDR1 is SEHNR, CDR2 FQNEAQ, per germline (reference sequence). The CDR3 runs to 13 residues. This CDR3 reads CASSLAGKATQYF. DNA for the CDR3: TGTGCCAGCAGCTTAGCCGGGAAGGCGACCCAGTACTTC.

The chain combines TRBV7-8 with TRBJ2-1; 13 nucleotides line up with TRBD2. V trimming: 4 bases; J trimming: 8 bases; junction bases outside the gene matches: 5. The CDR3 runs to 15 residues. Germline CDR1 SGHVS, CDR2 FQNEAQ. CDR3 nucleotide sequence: TGTGCCAGCAGCTCCTGGACTAGCGGGAGTTATGAGCAGTTCTTC. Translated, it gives CASSSWTSGSYEQFF.

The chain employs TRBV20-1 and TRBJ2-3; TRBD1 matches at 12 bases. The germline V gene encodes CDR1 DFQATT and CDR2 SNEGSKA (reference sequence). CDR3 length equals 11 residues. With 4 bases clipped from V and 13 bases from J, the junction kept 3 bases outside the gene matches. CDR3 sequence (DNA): TGCAGTGCTATGGGACAGGGGGCGAAGTATTTT. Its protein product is CSAMGQGAKYF.

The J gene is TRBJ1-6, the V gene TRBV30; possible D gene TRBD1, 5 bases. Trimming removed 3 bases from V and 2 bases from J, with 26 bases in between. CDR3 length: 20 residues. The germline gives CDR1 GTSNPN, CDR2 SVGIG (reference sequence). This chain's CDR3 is CAWSPRGAGRRDAYNSPLHF. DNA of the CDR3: TGTGCCTGGAGCCCCCGCGGGGCAGGACGGCGGGACGCCTATAATTCACCCCTCCACTTT.

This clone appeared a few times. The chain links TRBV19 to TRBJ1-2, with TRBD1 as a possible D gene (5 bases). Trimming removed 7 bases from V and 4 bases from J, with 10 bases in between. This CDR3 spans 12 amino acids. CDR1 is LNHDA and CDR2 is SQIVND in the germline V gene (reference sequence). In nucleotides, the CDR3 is TGTGCCAGTAATGATCAGGGCTATGGCTACACCTTC. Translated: CASNDQGYGYTF.

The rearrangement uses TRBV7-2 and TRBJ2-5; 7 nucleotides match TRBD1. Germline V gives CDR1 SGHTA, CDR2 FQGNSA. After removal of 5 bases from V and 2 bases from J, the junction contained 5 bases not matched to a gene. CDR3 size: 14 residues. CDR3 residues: CASSPGQLQETQYF. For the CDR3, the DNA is TGTGCCAGCAGCCCGGGACAGCTACAAGAGACCCAGTACTTC.

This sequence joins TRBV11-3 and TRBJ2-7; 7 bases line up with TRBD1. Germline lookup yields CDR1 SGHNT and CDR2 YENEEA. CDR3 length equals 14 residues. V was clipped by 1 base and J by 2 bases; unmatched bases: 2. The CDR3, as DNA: TGTGCCAGCAGCTTAGGGGACAGACCCTACGAGCAGTACTTC. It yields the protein CASSLGDRPYEQYF.